This T cell receptor beta chain was identified during a study of blood T cell repertoires in COVID-19. Background on the study: Nucleic acid was either cDNA or gDNA, and it came from T cells, B-cell-depleted T cells, or PBMCs.

Per the study methods: Estimates of nucleated cell counts were drawn from the amplification of reference gene primers. Method: immunoSEQ multiplex PCR; TCRdb's copy keeps in-frame clones and lacks some. V and J calls and clone size are given by that table; D and trimming were obtained from the DNA. The sample lists 58,000 or so clones, about nine tenths seen once, with more than 7% in the top ten. J lost 5 bases, V lost 9 bases, and 7 bases had no gene match. The CDR3 extends over 14 amino acids. CDR1 and CDR2 from the germline V gene are KGHDR and SFDVKD. This TCR derives from a woman between 70 and 85 years old with active COVID-19. V gene TRBV24-1 combines with J gene TRBJ1-2; 11 bases align to TRBD1. The sample was peripheral blood. The CDR3 here is CATQDRGQAYGYTF. CDR3 DNA sequence: TGTGCCACCCAGGACAGGGGGCAGGCGTATGGCTACACCTTC.